The T cell receptor (beta chain) under discussion was sequenced for a study of cytomegalovirus exposure and HLA in healthy donors. Study-wide results and limits: Immune exposure information available was restricted to CMV serostatus. In a later analysis, DRB1 alleles had the most associated TCRs; HLA-C alleles the fewest. In vitro confirmation showed three CMV-associated chains to be CMV antigen specific.

Primers: 60 Vbeta forward and 13 Jbeta reverse. The repertoire was sequenced with immunoSEQ multiplex PCR; TCRdb's copy has only in-frame clones and lacks some. The table has 100,000 to 150,000 clones, 77% seen once; the top ten hold 4.2%. Concerning this clone: The antigen remains undetermined.

The specimen was PBMCs. The receptor's source is a male donor in good health and CMV-seropositive.

CDR3 DNA sequence: TGTGCCAGCAGCTTAAGGGGGGACAGGGGCTCTGGAAACACCATATATTTT. Translating it yields CASSLRGDRGSGNTIYF. This rearrangement joins TRBV11-2 to TRBJ1-3, with 10 positions matching TRBD1. Germline lookup yields CDR1 SGHAT and CDR2 FQNNGV. V was clipped by 2 bases and J by 0 bases; unmatched bases: 4. The CDR3 length is 17 residues.